Below, 13 T cell receptor beta chains from the same sample are listed, as sequenced in a study of CD8 T cells in Susac syndrome. Random hexamers served to reverse transcribe roughly 0.45 to 1 ug RNA. TCRdb recomputed calls from the immunoSEQ multiplex PCR reads with MiXCR, one row per CDR3 protein. The sample records about 200,000 distinct CDR3 sequences, 95% being singletons. The sequenced material came from CD4+ T cells from PBMCs. The receptor set was obtained from a human donor in good health.

The chain recombines TRBV7-2 with TRBJ1-6, with 8 bases that match TRBD1. Germline V gives CDR1 SGHTA, CDR2 FQGNSA. This CDR3 spans 12 amino acids. Unmatched junction bases numbered 9, after V lost 4 bases and J lost 19 bases. The CDR3 loop is CASSSDSGTGHF. CDR3 sequence (DNA): TGTGCCAGCAGCTCCGACTCCGGGACAGGACACTTT.

Comment on this clonotype: The junction shows a germline mismatch at one end, possibly a read error. This chain uses TRBV6-6 with TRBJ2-1, with 10 positions matching TRBD2. This CDR3 has 16 amino acids. The germline gives CDR1 MNHNY, CDR2 SVGAGI (reference sequence). The CDR3, as DNA: TGTGCCAGCAGTCCCCCGGAGGGTCTAGCGGGAGTCAGGGGCGGCTTC. Translation gives CASSPPEGLAGVRGGF.

The V and J genes are TRBV14 and TRBJ2-1; TRBD1 matches at 7 bases. CDR3 length: 15 residues. Germline values: CDR1 SGHDN, CDR2 FVKESK. The trim removed 4 bases at V and 2 bases at J, leaving 5 bases unmatched. In DNA form, the CDR3 reads TGTGCCAGCAGCCCCTTAAGGGGGCCCTACAATGAGCAGTTCTTC. Encoded protein: CASSPLRGPYNEQFF.

The chain combines TRBV7-2 with TRBJ1-1, with 10 positions matching TRBD1. With 6 bases clipped from V and 1 base from J, the junction kept 5 bases outside the gene matches. Germline lookup yields CDR1 SGHTA and CDR2 FQGNSA. The CDR3 spans 15 residues. CDR3 protein: CASSRRDRGNTEAFF. CDR3 DNA: TGTGCCAGCAGTCGACGGGACAGGGGGAACACTGAAGCTTTCTTT.

The chain carries TRBV4-1 and TRBJ1-2; D might be TRBD1 (5 bases). V lost 2 bases and J 3 bases, leaving 13 bases between the germline ends. Germline V gene data show CDR1 as MGHRA and CDR2 as YSYEKL. This CDR3 is built from 15 residues. CDR3: CASSQRTHPDYGYTF. In DNA, the CDR3 is TGCGCCAGCAGCCAAAGGACACACCCGGACTATGGCTACACCTTC.

In this sample, this clonotype turned up once. V and J are TRBV4-3 and TRBJ2-7; TRBD2 is a possible D gene (5 bases). V lost 1 base and J lost 3, with 7 bases in between. CDR3 length: 13 amino acids. The germline V gene encodes CDR1 LGHNA and CDR2 YSLEER. The CDR3 DNA follows: TGCGCCAGCAGCCAAGGGACTTACTACGAGCAGTACTTC. This sequence encodes CASSQGTYYEQYF.

The chain carries TRBV5-1 and TRBJ1-2; no firm D call. The CDR3 length is 15 residues. V gave up 0 bases and J gave up 7 bases, with 16 bases separating them. Germline-derived CDR1 and CDR2 are SGHRS and YFSETQ. CDR3 residues: CASSLDLEAGGGYTF. Here the CDR3 DNA reads TGCGCCAGCAGCTTGGATCTTGAGGCCGGCGGTGGCTACACCTTC.

The table lists this clonotype with a few counts. The chain carries TRBV12-3 or TRBV12-4 and TRBJ1-6, with D possibly TRBD1 on 5 matching bases. Trimming stripped 1 base from V and 7 bases from J, with 8 bases between. The CDR3 is made up of 14 amino acids. CDR3 sequence reads: CASSLGQPNSPLHF. CDR3 DNA: TGTGCCAGCAGTTTAGGACAGCCGAATTCACCCCTCCACTTT.

This rearrangement joins TRBV9 to TRBJ2-2, with D possibly being TRBD2 (5 bases). Germline V gene data show CDR1 as SGDLS and CDR2 as YYNGEE. Trimming took 0 bases from V and 2 from J, leaving 11 bases between them. The CDR3 loop spans 16 amino acids. In DNA form, the CDR3 reads TGTGCCAGCAGCGTAGCTACCGGGATAAACACCGGGGAGCTGTTTTTT. Protein sequence: CASSVATGINTGELFF.

This chain uses TRBV29-1 with TRBJ2-3; D unclear. The CDR3 extends over 11 amino acids. The germline V gene has CDR1 SQVTM and CDR2 ANQGSEA. Trimming shortened V by 4 bases and J by 7 bases, and 9 bases separated the two germline ends. In DNA form, the CDR3 reads TGCAGCGTTGCCCTTAGTAATACGCAGTATTTT. It encodes CSVALSNTQYF.

This clonotype was counted a single time. The chain joins TRBV6-5 to TRBJ2-5, with 7 bases aligning to TRBD1. This CDR3 region has 13 residues. After removal of 5 bases from V and 3 bases from J, the junction contained 3 bases not matched to a gene. Germline CDR1 is MNHEY and CDR2 is SVGAGI. As DNA, the CDR3 is TGTGCCAGCAGTAAGACAGGGAAAGAGACCCAGTACTTC. Residues: CASSKTGKETQYF.

The chain uses TRBV15 and TRBJ1-2; 7 nucleotides line up with TRBD1. With V trimmed by 5 bases and J by 4 bases, 7 bases remained unmatched. Germline CDR1 LNHNV, CDR2 YYDKDF (reference sequence). The CDR3 runs 14 residues. CDR3 in amino acids: CATSRQGDSYGYTF. The CDR3 region has the DNA TGTGCCACCAGCCGACAGGGAGACTCCTATGGCTACACCTTC.

J is TRBJ2-1 and V is TRBV12-3 or TRBV12-4; the D gene is possibly TRBD1 (7 bases). V lost 7 bases and J 5 bases, leaving 15 bases between the germline ends. The CDR3 runs 14 residues. The CDR3 protein is CASTRQGGDNEQFF. The CDR3 DNA reads TGTGCCAGCACGAGGCAGGGGGGAGACAATGAGCAGTTCTTC.